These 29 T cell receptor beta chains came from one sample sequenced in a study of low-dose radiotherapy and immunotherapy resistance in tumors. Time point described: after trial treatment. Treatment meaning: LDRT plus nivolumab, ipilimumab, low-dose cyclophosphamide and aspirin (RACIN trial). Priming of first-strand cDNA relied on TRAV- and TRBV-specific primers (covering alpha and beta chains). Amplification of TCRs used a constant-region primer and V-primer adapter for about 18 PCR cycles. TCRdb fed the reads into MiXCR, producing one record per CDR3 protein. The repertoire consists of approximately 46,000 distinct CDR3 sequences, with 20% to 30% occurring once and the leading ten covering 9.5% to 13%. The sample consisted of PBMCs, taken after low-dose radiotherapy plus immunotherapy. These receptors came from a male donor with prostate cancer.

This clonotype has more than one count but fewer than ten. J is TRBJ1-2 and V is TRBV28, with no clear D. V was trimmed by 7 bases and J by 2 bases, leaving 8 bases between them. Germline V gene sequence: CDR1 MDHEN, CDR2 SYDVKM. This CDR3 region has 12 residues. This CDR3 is CASIDGNYGYTF. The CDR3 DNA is TGTGCCAGCATCGATGGAAACTATGGCTACACCTTC.

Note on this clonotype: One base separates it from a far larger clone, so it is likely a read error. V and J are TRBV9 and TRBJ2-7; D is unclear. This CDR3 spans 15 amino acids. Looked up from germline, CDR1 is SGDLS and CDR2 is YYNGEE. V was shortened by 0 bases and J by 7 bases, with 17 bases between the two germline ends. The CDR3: CASSVGQLAHNEQYF. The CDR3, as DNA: TGTGCCAGCAGCGTAGGACAATTAGCTCACAATGAGCAGTACTTC.

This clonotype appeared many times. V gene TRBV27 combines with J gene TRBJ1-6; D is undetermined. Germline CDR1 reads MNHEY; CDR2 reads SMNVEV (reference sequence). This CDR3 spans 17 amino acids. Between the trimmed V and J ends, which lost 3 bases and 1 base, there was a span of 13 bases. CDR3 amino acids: CASSLEGSRSYNSPLHF. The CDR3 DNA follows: TGTGCCAGCAGTTTGGAGGGAAGCAGATCCTATAATTCACCCCTCCACTTT.

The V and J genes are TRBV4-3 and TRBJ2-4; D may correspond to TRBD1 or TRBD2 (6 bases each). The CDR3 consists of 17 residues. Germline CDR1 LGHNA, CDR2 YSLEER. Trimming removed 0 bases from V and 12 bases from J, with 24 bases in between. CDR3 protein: CASSQDFTGAGGGTQYF. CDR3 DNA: TGCGCCAGCAGCCAAGATTTCACGGGGGCCGGAGGGGGAACTCAGTACTTC.

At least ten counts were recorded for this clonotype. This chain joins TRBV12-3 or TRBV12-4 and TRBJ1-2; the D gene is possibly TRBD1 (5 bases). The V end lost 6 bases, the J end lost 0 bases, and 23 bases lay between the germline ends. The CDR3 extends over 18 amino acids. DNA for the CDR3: TGTGCCAGCAGGGGAACCGGGAGGGGATTATCGGCTAACTATGGCTACACCTTC. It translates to CASRGTGRGLSANYGYTF.

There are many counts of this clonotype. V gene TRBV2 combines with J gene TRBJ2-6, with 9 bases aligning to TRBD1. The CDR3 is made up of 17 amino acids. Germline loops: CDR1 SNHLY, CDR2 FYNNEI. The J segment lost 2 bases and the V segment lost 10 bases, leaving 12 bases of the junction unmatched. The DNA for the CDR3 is TGTGCCACGCACCCTAGGACAGGGGCTGCTGGGGCCAACGTCCTGACTTTC. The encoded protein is CATHPRTGAAGANVLTF.

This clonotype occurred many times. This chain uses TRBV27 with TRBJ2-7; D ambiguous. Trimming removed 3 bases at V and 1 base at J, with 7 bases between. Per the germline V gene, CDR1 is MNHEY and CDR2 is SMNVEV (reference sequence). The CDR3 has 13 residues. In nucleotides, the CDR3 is TGTGCCAGCAGTTTCGCCGCGTCCTACGAGCAGTACTTC. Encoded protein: CASSFAASYEQYF.

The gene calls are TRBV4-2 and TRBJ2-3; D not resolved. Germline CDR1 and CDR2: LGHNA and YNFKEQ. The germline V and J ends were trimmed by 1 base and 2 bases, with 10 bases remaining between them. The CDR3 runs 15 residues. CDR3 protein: CASSQATAPTDTQYF. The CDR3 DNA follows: TGTGCCAGCAGCCAAGCTACAGCGCCCACAGATACGCAGTATTTT.

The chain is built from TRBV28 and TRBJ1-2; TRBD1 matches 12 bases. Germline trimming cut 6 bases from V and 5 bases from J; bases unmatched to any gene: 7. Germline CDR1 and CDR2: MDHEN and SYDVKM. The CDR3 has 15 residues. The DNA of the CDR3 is TGTGCCAGCAGCCCTCCGGGACAGGGGGCATATGGCTACACCTTC. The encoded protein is CASSPPGQGAYGYTF.

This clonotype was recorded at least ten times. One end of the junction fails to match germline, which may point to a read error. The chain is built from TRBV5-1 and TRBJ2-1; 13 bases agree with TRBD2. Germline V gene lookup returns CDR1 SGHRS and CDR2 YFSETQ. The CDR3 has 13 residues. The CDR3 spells CASSSGTSGIGWF. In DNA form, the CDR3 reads TGCGCCAGCAGCTCTGGGACTAGCGGGATTGGCTGGTTC.

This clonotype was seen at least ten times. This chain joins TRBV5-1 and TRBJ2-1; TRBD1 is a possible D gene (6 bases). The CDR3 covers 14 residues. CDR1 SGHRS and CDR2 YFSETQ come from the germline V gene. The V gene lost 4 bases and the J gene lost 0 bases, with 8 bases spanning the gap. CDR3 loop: CASSKDSSYNEQFF. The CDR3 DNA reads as TGCGCCAGCAGCAAGGACAGCTCCTACAATGAGCAGTTCTTC.

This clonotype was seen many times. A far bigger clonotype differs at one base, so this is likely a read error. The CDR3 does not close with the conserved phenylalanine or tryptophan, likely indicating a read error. Written as DNA, the CDR3 is TGTGCCTTCAGGTCCCCGGACGGAGGGACTAGCGAGTCAAACGAGCAGTACCTC. This encodes CAFRSPDGGTSESNEQYL. V usage is TRBV5-3 and J usage is TRBJ2-7; 10 bases line up with TRBD2. TRBV5-3 is annotated as an ORF whose role is uncertain. The V segment lost 10 bases and the J segment 5 bases; nucleotides outside the gene matches: 24. This CDR3 is built from 18 residues.

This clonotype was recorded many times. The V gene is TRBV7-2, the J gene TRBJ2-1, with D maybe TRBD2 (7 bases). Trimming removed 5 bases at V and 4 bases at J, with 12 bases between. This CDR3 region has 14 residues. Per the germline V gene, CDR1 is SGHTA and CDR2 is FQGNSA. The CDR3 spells CASSPGGLYNEQFF. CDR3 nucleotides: TGTGCCAGCAGCCCGGGGGGCCTTTACAATGAGCAGTTCTTC.

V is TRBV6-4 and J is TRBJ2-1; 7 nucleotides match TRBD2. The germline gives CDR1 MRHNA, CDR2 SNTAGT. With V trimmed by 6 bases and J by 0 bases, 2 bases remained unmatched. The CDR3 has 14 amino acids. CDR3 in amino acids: CASSGGSSYNEQFF. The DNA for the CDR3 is TGTGCCAGCAGCGGCGGGAGCTCCTACAATGAGCAGTTCTTC.

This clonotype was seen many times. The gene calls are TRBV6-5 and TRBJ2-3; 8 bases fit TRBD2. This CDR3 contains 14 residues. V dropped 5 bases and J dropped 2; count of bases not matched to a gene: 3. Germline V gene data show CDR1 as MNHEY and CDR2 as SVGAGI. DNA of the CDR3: TGTGCCAGCAGTGATAGCGGGGACACAGATACGCAGTATTTT. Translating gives CASSDSGDTDTQYF.

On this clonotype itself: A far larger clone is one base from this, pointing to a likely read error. CDR3 DNA: TGTGCCATCAGTGAGTCGCCGATCTCCTACAATGAGCAGTACTTC. This encodes CAISESPISYNEQYF. The rearrangement uses TRBV10-3 and TRBJ2-7; no reliable D call. The V gene lost 0 bases and the J gene lost 7 bases, with 16 bases spanning the gap. Per the germline V gene, CDR1 is ENHRY and CDR2 is SYGVKD. The CDR3 is made up of 15 amino acids.

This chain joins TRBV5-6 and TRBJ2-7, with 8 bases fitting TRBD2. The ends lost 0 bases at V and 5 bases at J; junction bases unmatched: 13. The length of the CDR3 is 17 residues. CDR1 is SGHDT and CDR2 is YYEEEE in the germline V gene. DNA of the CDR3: TGTGCCAGCAGCTTGGCTTCTAGCGGGCCATTTGTTCACGAGCAGTACTTC. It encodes CASSLASSGPFVHEQYF.

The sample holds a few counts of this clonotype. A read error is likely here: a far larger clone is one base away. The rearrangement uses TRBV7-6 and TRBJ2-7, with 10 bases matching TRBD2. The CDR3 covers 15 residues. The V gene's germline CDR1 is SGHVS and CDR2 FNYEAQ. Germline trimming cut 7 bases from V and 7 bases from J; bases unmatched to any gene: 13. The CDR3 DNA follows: TGTGCCAGCATCAGGCTAGCGGGAGCCGGGCATGAGCAGTACTTC. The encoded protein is CASIRLAGAGHEQYF. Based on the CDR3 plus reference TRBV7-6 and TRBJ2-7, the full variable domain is GAGVSQSPRYKVTKRGQDVALRCDPISGHVSLYWYRQALGQGPEFLTYFNYEAQQDKSGLPNDRFSAERPEGSISTLTIQRTEQRDSAMYRCASIRLAGAGHEQYFGPGTRLTVT.

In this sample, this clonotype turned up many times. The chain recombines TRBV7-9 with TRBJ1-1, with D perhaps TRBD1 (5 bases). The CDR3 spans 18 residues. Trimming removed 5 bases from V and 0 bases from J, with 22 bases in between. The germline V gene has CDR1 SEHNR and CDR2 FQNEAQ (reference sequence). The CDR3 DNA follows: TGTGCCAGCAGCCACAGCGGGGGGAGGAAGAAACTGAACACTGAAGCTTTCTTT. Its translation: CASSHSGGRKKLNTEAFF.

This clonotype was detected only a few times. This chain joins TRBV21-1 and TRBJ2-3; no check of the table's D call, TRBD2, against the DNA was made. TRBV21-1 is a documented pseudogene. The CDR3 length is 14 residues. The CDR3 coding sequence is TGTGCCAGCAGCCACTGGACTAAGGGAGATACGCAGTATTTT. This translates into CASSHWTKGDTQYF.

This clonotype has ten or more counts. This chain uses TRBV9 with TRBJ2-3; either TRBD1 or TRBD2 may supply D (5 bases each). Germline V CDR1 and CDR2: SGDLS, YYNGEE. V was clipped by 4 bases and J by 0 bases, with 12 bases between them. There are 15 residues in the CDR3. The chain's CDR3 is CASSFSGTSTDTQYF. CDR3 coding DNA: TGTGCCAGCAGCTTCTCGGGGACGAGCACAGATACGCAGTATTTT.

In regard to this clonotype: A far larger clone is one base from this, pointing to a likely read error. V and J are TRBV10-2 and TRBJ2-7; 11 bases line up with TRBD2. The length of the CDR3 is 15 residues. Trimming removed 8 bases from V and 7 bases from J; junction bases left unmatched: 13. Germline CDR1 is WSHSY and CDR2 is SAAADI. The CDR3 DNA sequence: TGCGCCAGCGGGACCGGGACTAGCGGCTACAATGAGCAGTACTTC. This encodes CASGTGTSGYNEQYF.

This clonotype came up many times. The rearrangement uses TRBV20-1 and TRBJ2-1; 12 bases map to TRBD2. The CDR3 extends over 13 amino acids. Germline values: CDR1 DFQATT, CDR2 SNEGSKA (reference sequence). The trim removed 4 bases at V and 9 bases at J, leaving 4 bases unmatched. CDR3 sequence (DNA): TGCAGTGCTAAACTAGCGGGAGGTGTTGAGCAGTTCTTC. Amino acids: CSAKLAGGVEQFF.

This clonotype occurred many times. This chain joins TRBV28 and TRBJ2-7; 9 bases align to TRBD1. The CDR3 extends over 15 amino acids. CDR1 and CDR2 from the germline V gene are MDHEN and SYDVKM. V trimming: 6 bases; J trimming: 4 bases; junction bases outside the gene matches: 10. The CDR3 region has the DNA TGTGCCAGCAGACTCCGACAGGGGGGGATTTACGAGCAGTACTTC. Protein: CASRLRQGGIYEQYF.

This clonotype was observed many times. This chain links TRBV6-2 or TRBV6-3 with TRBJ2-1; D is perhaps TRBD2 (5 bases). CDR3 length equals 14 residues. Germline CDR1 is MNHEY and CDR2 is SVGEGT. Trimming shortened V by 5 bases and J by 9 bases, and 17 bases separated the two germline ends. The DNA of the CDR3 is TGTGCCAGCAGTGAATATAGGACTCCGGTTGAGCAGTTCTTC. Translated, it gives CASSEYRTPVEQFF.

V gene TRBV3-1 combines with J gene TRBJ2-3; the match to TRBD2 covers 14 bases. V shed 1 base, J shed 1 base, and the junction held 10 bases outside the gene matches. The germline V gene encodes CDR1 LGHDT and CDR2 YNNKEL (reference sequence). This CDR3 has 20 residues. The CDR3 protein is CASSQGPGTSGGRRTDTQYF. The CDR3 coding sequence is TGTGCCAGCAGCCAAGGACCCGGGACTAGCGGGGGCCGTCGCACAGATACGCAGTATTTT.

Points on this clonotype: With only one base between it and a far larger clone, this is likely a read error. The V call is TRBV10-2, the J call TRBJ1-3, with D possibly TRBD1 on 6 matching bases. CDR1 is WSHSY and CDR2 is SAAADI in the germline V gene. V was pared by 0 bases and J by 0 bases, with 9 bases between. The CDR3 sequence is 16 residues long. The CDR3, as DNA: TGCGCCAGCAGTGAGTCGGCGGGGGCCTCTGGAAACACCATATATTTT. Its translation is CASSESAGASGNTIYF.

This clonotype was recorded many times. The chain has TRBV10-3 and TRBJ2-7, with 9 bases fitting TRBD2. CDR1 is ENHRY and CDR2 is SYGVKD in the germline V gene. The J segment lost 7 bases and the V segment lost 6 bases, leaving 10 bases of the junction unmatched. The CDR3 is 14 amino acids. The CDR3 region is CAISRLADQREQYF. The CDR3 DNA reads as TGTGCCATCAGCCGACTAGCGGACCAACGGGAGCAGTACTTC.

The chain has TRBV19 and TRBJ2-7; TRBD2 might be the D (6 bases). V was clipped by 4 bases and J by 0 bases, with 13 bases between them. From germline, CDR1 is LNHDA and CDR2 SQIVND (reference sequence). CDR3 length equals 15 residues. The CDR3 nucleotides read TGTGCCAGTAGTACTTCTAGCGTTTCCTCCTACGAGCAGTACTTC. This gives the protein CASSTSSVSSYEQYF.